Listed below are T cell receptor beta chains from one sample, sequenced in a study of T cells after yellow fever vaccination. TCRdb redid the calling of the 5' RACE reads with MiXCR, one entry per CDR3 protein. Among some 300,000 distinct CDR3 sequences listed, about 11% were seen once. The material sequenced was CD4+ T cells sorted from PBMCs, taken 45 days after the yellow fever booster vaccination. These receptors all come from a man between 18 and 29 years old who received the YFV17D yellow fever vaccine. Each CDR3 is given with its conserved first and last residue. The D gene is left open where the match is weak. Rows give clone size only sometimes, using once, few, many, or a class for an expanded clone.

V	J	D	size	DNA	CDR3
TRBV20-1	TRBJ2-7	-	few	TGCAGTGTAAGGACTCGACTCTACGAGCAGTACTTC	CSVRTRLYEQYF
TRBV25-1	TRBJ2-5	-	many	TGTGCCAGCAGTGAATCCCAAGAGACCCAGTACTTC	CASSESQETQYF
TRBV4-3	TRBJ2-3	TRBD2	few	TGCGCCAGCAGCCAAGATCATGGGGCTAGCGGGACAGTAGATACGCAGTATTTT	CASSQDHGASGTVDTQYF
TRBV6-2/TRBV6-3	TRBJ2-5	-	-	TGTGCCAGCAAGCAGGGTAACCAAGAGACCCAGTACTTC	CASKQGNQETQYF
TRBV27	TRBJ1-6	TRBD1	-	TGTGCCAGCAGAAACCGGGACAGCTCCTATAATTCACCCCTCCACTTT	CASRNRDSSYNSPLHF
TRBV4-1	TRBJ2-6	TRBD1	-	TGCGCCAGCAGCCAAGGGCCGGGACAGGGGACGCTTAGGGCCAACGTCCTGACTTTC	CASSQGPGQGTLRANVLTF
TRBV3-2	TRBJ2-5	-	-	TGTGCCAGCAGAACAGTCCGGGACAGGGAAGGTTCCACACAAGAGACCCAGTACTTC	CASRTVRDREGSTQETQYF
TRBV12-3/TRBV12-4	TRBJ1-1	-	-	TGTGCCAGCAGTTCAAGCAGGGTACTGAACACTGAAGCTTTCTTT	CASSSSRVLNTEAFF
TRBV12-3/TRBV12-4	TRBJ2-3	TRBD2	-	TGTGCCAGCAGTTTAGTACGGACTAGCGGGGGCTCCGATACGCAGTATTTT	CASSLVRTSGGSDTQYF
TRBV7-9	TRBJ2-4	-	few	TGTGCCAGCAGCTCAGGCCAGGGGGGGCGAGTGTACATTCAGTACTTC	CASSSGQGGRVYIQYF
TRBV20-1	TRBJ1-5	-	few	TGCAGTGCTGAACAGGGCGGCAATCAGCCCCAGCATTTT	CSAEQGGNQPQHF
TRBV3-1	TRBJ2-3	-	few	TGTGCCAGCAGCCAAGGGAGCAGAGCTAGCACAGATACGCAGTATTTT	CASSQGSRASTDTQYF
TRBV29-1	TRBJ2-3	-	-	TGCAGCGTTGTTCGGGGGTCGGGCACAGATACGCAGTATTTT	CSVVRGSGTDTQYF
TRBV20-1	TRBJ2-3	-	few	TGCAGTGCTAGAGTAAGGGGGGTGACAGATACGCAGTATTTT	CSARVRGVTDTQYF
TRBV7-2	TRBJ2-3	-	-	TGTGCCAGCAGCGTCTCTAGCACAGATACGCAGTATTTT	CASSVSSTDTQYF
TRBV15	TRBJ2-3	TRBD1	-	TGTGCCACCAGCAGACCCGGGACAGGGAGCACAGATACGCAGTATTTT	CATSRPGTGSTDTQYF
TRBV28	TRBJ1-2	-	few	TGTGCCAGCAGGGAGCACGGGGGACAATCCTATGGCTACACCTTC	CASREHGGQSYGYTF
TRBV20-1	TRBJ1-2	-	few	TGCAGTGTTCCCCGGGACGGCCATGGGTATGGCTACACCTTC	CSVPRDGHGYGYTF
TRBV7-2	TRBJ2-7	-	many	TGTGCCAGCAGCTTAGCGGGAGACTCCTACGAGCAGTACTTC	CASSLAGDSYEQYF
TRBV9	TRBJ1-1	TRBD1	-	TGTGCCAGCAGCGGGCGGTTGGGACAGGGTAACACTGAAGCTTTCTTT	CASSGRLGQGNTEAFF
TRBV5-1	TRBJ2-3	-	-	TGCGCCACCAGCGGTTGGGGCACAGATACGCAGTATTTT	CATSGWGTDTQYF
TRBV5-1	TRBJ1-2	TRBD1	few	TGCGCCAGCAGCTTTGCAGGGGGCCTCTATGGCTACACCTTC	CASSFAGGLYGYTF
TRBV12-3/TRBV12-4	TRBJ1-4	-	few	TGTGCCAGCAGGCCGGGAGCAACTAATGAAAAACTGTTTTTT	CASRPGATNEKLFF
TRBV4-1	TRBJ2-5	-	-	TGCGCCAGCAGCCAAAGATCCGGGTTCGAGACCCAGTACTTC	CASSQRSGFETQYF
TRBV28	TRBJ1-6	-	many	TGTGCCAGCAGGAGAGAGGGGAATTCACCCCTCCACTTT	CASRREGNSPLHF
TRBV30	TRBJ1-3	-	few	TGTGCCTGGAGTTCCTTATCTGGAAACACCATATATTTT	CAWSSLSGNTIYF
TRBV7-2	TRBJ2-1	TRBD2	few	TGTGCCAGCAGCCCCGAGTCCTTACTAGCGGGCTCCTACAATGAGCAGTTCTTC	CASSPESLLAGSYNEQFF
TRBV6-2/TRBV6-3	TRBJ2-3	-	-	TGTGCCAGCATCCCTGGGGTAAACACAGATACGCAGTATTTT	CASIPGVNTDTQYF